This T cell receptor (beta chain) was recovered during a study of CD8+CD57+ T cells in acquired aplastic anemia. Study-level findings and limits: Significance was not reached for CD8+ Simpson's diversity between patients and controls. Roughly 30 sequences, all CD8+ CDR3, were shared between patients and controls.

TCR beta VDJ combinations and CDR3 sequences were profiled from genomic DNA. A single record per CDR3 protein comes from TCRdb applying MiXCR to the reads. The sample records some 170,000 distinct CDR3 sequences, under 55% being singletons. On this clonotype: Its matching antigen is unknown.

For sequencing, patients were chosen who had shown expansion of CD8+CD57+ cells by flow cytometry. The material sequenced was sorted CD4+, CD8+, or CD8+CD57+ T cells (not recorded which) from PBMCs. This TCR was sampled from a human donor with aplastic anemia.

CDR3 sequence: CASSDNRGYEQYF. The CDR3, as DNA: TGTGCCAGTAGTGATAACAGGGGCTACGAGCAGTACTTC. The chain has TRBV19 and TRBJ2-7; 7 nucleotides match TRBD1. The CDR3 contains 13 residues. Trimming removed 5 bases from V and 3 bases from J; junction bases left unmatched: 4. Germline values: CDR1 LNHDA, CDR2 SQIVND (reference sequence).